Detailed here is one TCR beta chain. What it binds is unknown. Generated by immunoSEQ multiplex PCR, the TCRdb table keeps only in-frame clones and is missing some. The table has roughly 70,000 clones, roughly 92% seen once. The sample originates from a study of graft-versus-host responses after intestinal transplantation. Whole-study results and caveats: Individuals who had graft-donor T cell macrochimerism had allografts that showed high graft-versus-host to host-versus-graft clonal ratios.

V was pared by 6 bases and J by 8 bases, with 17 bases between. The CDR3 totals 15 residues. Germline V gives CDR1 MNHNS, CDR2 SASEGT. This receptor was obtained from a human patient who received an intestinal transplant, so some T cells may come from the graft donor. The starting material was bone marrow, obtained 734 days after intestinal transplantation. The rearrangement joins TRBV6-1 to TRBJ1-6; a possible D gene is TRBD1 (5 bases). CDR3 DNA sequence: TGTGCCAGCAGCGGGGGGAGGGTAGGGGATTCACCCCTCCACTTT. Protein sequence: CASSGGRVGDSPLHF.